The rows below give T cell receptor beta chains drawn from one sample of a study of regulatory T cells in long-lasting Graves disease. MiXCR was run by TCRdb on the multiplex PCR reads, yielding one entry per CDR3 protein. The repertoire consists of over 200,000 distinct CDR3 sequences, with around 17% occurring once and the leading ten covering approximately 20%. The material sequenced was peripheral blood mononuclear cells (PBMCs), taken at new diagnosis, from a patient treated with antithyroid drugs. Receptors were obtained from a female donor with Graves disease. Both conserved end residues are part of each CDR3. Fields, in order: V gene, clone size, J gene, D gene, CDR3 protein, CDR3 DNA. D genes are given only for firm matches. Size is stated for part of the rows, as once, few or many counts, or as a class when the clone is expanded.

v_gene: TRBV29-1; abundance: many; j_gene: TRBJ2-1; d_gene: .; CDR3aa: CSVERTDYNEQFF; CDR3nt: TGCAGCGTTGAAAGGACAGACTACAATGAGCAGTTCTTC
v_gene: TRBV18; abundance: many; j_gene: TRBJ1-3; d_gene: .; CDR3aa: CASSPDPTAGNTIYF; CDR3nt: TGTGCCAGCTCACCGGACCCTACCGCTGGAAACACCATATATTTT
v_gene: TRBV18; abundance: many; j_gene: TRBJ1-6; d_gene: .; CDR3aa: CASSPMSGANSPLHF; CDR3nt: TGTGCCAGCTCACCAATGTCAGGGGCTAATTCACCCCTCCACTTT
v_gene: TRBV11-2; abundance: many; j_gene: TRBJ2-2; d_gene: .; CDR3aa: CASSPISNGELFF; CDR3nt: TGTGCCAGCAGTCCTATATCTAACGGGGAGCTGTTTTTT
v_gene: TRBV11-2; abundance: many; j_gene: TRBJ2-7; d_gene: TRBD1; CDR3aa: CASSRDREIYEQYF; CDR3nt: TGTGCCAGCAGCCGGGACAGGGAAATCTACGAGCAGTACTTC
v_gene: TRBV11-2; abundance: many; j_gene: TRBJ2-1; d_gene: .; CDR3aa: CASSLAQPFHYNEQFF; CDR3nt: TGTGCCAGCAGCTTGGCCCAGCCGTTCCACTACAATGAGCAGTTCTTC
v_gene: TRBV28; abundance: many; j_gene: TRBJ1-2; d_gene: .; CDR3aa: CASSFRVDGYTF; CDR3nt: TGTGCCAGCAGTTTTCGGGTGGATGGCTACACCTTC
v_gene: TRBV11-3; abundance: .; j_gene: TRBJ2-3; d_gene: TRBD2; CDR3aa: CASSAPAGGTQYF; CDR3nt: TGTGCCAGCAGCGCGCCAGCGGGAGGGACGCAGTATTTT
v_gene: TRBV7-2; abundance: many; j_gene: TRBJ2-1; d_gene: .; CDR3aa: CASSRGATYNEQFF; CDR3nt: TGTGCCAGCAGCCGGGGCGCAACCTACAATGAGCAGTTCTTC
v_gene: TRBV28; abundance: many; j_gene: TRBJ1-2; d_gene: TRBD1; CDR3aa: CASKGQGAYYGYTF; CDR3nt: TGTGCCAGCAAAGGACAGGGGGCTTACTATGGCTACACCTTC
v_gene: TRBV3-1; abundance: many; j_gene: TRBJ1-1; d_gene: TRBD1; CDR3aa: CASSQAGQGTEAFF; CDR3nt: TGTGCCAGCAGCCAAGCCGGACAGGGGACTGAAGCTTTCTTT
v_gene: TRBV7-9; abundance: many; j_gene: TRBJ2-7; d_gene: .; CDR3aa: CASSLAGGSYEQYF; CDR3nt: TGTGCCAGCAGCTTAGCGGGGGGATCCTACGAGCAGTACTTC
v_gene: TRBV14; abundance: many; j_gene: TRBJ1-2; d_gene: .; CDR3aa: CASSQIGFNYGYTF; CDR3nt: TGTGCCAGCAGCCAAATCGGGTTTAACTATGGCTACACCTTC
v_gene: TRBV2; abundance: many; j_gene: TRBJ2-3; d_gene: .; CDR3aa: CASSEEELDTQYF; CDR3nt: TGTGCCAGCAGTGAGGAAGAGTTAGATACGCAGTATTTT
v_gene: TRBV20-1; abundance: .; j_gene: TRBJ2-2; d_gene: .; CDR3aa: CSARPGGNTGELFF; CDR3nt: TGCAGTGCTAGACCCGGCGGGAACACCGGGGAGCTGTTTTTT
v_gene: TRBV7-6; abundance: many; j_gene: TRBJ1-1; d_gene: .; CDR3aa: CASSPTDGGSEAFF; CDR3nt: TGTGCCAGCAGCCCCACAGACGGAGGATCTGAAGCTTTCTTT
v_gene: TRBV20-1; abundance: many; j_gene: TRBJ2-1; d_gene: TRBD2; CDR3aa: CSARRPSGGHYNEQFF; CDR3nt: TGCAGTGCTAGAAGGCCTAGCGGGGGCCACTACAATGAGCAGTTCTTC
v_gene: TRBV5-5; abundance: many; j_gene: TRBJ2-7; d_gene: .; CDR3aa: CASTLNRAIYEQYF; CDR3nt: TGTGCCAGCACCTTAAACAGGGCGATCTACGAGCAGTACTTC
v_gene: TRBV11-3; abundance: many; j_gene: TRBJ2-2; d_gene: .; CDR3aa: CASSLGKHTGELFF; CDR3nt: TGTGCCAGCAGCCTCGGGAAGCACACCGGGGAGCTGTTTTTT
v_gene: TRBV18; abundance: many; j_gene: TRBJ1-3; d_gene: .; CDR3aa: CASSPVGENTIYF; CDR3nt: TGTGCCAGCTCACCAGTAGGAGAGAACACCATATATTTT
v_gene: TRBV7-2; abundance: many; j_gene: TRBJ1-1; d_gene: TRBD1; CDR3aa: CASSPTGTDTNTEAFF; CDR3nt: TGCGCCAGCAGCCCGACCGGGACAGATACAAACACTGAAGCTTTCTTT
v_gene: TRBV12-3/TRBV12-4; abundance: few; j_gene: TRBJ2-7; d_gene: TRBD1; CDR3aa: CASSLGFTGQGSYEQYF; CDR3nt: TGTGCCAGCAGTTTAGGCTTCACGGGACAGGGGTCCTACGAGCAGTACTTC
v_gene: TRBV7-6; abundance: .; j_gene: TRBJ2-7; d_gene: .; CDR3aa: CASSLEAGTPYEQYF; CDR3nt: TGTGCCAGCAGCCTAGAGGCCGGGACTCCCTACGAGCAGTACTTC
v_gene: TRBV5-5; abundance: many; j_gene: TRBJ2-5; d_gene: .; CDR3aa: CASSWGGQTGAETQYF; CDR3nt: TGTGCCAGCAGCTGGGGGGGACAGACAGGGGCCGAGACCCAGTACTTC
v_gene: TRBV7-8; abundance: many; j_gene: TRBJ2-7; d_gene: .; CDR3aa: CASSPKTGIRSYEQYF; CDR3nt: TGTGCCAGCAGCCCAAAAACAGGGATCCGCTCCTACGAGCAGTACTTC
v_gene: TRBV3-1; abundance: many; j_gene: TRBJ1-1; d_gene: .; CDR3aa: CASSHPGRGEAEAFF; CDR3nt: TGTGCCAGCAGCCATCCCGGACGGGGAGAGGCTGAAGCTTTCTTT
v_gene: TRBV29-1; abundance: many; j_gene: TRBJ2-2; d_gene: TRBD1; CDR3aa: CSVEVVATGTGELFF; CDR3nt: TGCAGCGTTGAAGTAGTGGCGACAGGGACCGGGGAGCTGTTTTTT
v_gene: TRBV12-3/TRBV12-4; abundance: .; j_gene: TRBJ2-5; d_gene: .; CDR3aa: CASSLRRVSETQYF; CDR3nt: TGTGCCAGCAGTTTAAGGCGGGTGTCGGAGACCCAGTACTTC
v_gene: TRBV2; abundance: .; j_gene: TRBJ2-5; d_gene: .; CDR3aa: CASRMGTGRETQYF; CDR3nt: TGTGCCAGCAGGATGGGTACTGGTCGGGAGACCCAGTACTTC
v_gene: TRBV27; abundance: many; j_gene: TRBJ1-2; d_gene: TRBD1; CDR3aa: CASSSGTGNYGYTF; CDR3nt: TGTGCCAGCAGTTCCGGGACAGGGAACTATGGCTACACCTTC
v_gene: TRBV3-1; abundance: many; j_gene: TRBJ1-1; d_gene: .; CDR3aa: CASSRSQGRRAFF; CDR3nt: TGTGCCAGCAGCCGCTCCCAGGGGAGAAGAGCTTTCTTT
v_gene: TRBV20-1; abundance: .; j_gene: TRBJ2-7; d_gene: TRBD2; CDR3aa: CSAHYSSGSSEQYF; CDR3nt: TGCAGTGCTCACTACTCTAGCGGGAGCTCCGAGCAGTACTTC
v_gene: TRBV24-1; abundance: .; j_gene: TRBJ2-5; d_gene: TRBD2; CDR3aa: CATSDPRSSSGIETQYF; CDR3nt: TGTGCCACCAGTGACCCCCGGAGTTCTAGCGGGATAGAGACCCAGTACTTC
v_gene: TRBV20-1; abundance: .; j_gene: TRBJ2-5; d_gene: TRBD1; CDR3aa: CSARVQGAGETQYF; CDR3nt: TGCAGTGCTAGAGTACAGGGGGCAGGGGAGACCCAGTACTTC
v_gene: TRBV9; abundance: many; j_gene: TRBJ1-1; d_gene: .; CDR3aa: CASSVGPGFEAFF; CDR3nt: TGTGCCAGCAGCGTAGGACCGGGATTTGAAGCTTTCTTT
v_gene: TRBV15; abundance: many; j_gene: TRBJ2-3; d_gene: TRBD2; CDR3aa: CATSRDRGSGTTDTQYF; CDR3nt: TGTGCCACCAGCAGAGATCGGGGTAGCGGGACTACAGATACGCAGTATTTT
v_gene: TRBV20-1; abundance: many; j_gene: TRBJ2-3; d_gene: TRBD2; CDR3aa: CSAEKRGLAGPDTQYF; CDR3nt: TGCAGTGCCGAGAAGAGGGGACTAGCGGGCCCAGATACGCAGTATTTT
v_gene: TRBV6-2/TRBV6-3; abundance: many; j_gene: TRBJ1-4; d_gene: .; CDR3aa: CASGDATNEKLFF; CDR3nt: TGTGCCAGCGGAGATGCAACTAATGAAAAACTGTTTTTT
v_gene: TRBV30; abundance: many; j_gene: TRBJ1-1; d_gene: .; CDR3aa: CAWSVQQISISNTEAFF; CDR3nt: TGTGCCTGGAGTGTACAACAGATTTCCATTTCGAACACTGAAGCTTTCTTT
v_gene: TRBV3-1; abundance: many; j_gene: TRBJ2-7; d_gene: .; CDR3aa: CASSSNYGEQYF; CDR3nt: TGTGCCAGCAGTAGTAACTACGGGGAGCAGTACTTC
v_gene: TRBV18; abundance: many; j_gene: TRBJ2-1; d_gene: .; CDR3aa: CASSPWSGFNNEQFF; CDR3nt: TGTGCCAGCTCACCATGGTCCGGGTTCAACAATGAGCAGTTCTTC
v_gene: TRBV7-2; abundance: many; j_gene: TRBJ2-7; d_gene: .; CDR3aa: CASSLLLTLGEQYF; CDR3nt: TGTGCCAGCAGCTTATTATTAACCCTGGGCGAGCAGTACTTC
v_gene: TRBV2; abundance: many; j_gene: TRBJ1-1; d_gene: .; CDR3aa: CASKNRNTEAFF; CDR3nt: TGTGCCAGCAAAAACAGGAACACTGAAGCTTTCTTT
v_gene: TRBV18; abundance: many; j_gene: TRBJ1-1; d_gene: TRBD1; CDR3aa: CASSEDRGVTEAFF; CDR3nt: TGTGCCAGCTCCGAGGACAGGGGAGTCACTGAAGCTTTCTTT
v_gene: TRBV5-4; abundance: .; j_gene: TRBJ1-6; d_gene: .; CDR3aa: CASSLAGGNLDSPLHF; CDR3nt: TGTGCCAGCAGCTTGGCGGGGGGTAATCTGGATTCACCCCTCCACTTT
v_gene: TRBV5-1; abundance: many; j_gene: TRBJ2-5; d_gene: TRBD2; CDR3aa: CASSPGTRRETQYF; CDR3nt: TGCGCCAGCAGCCCCGGGACTAGAAGAGAGACCCAGTACTTC
v_gene: TRBV19; abundance: many; j_gene: TRBJ1-2; d_gene: .; CDR3aa: CASSPEGSGYTF; CDR3nt: TGTGCCAGTAGTCCAGAGGGGAGTGGCTACACCTTC
v_gene: TRBV11-2; abundance: once; j_gene: TRBJ2-3; d_gene: TRBD1; CDR3aa: CASSLSTGFTDTQYF; CDR3nt: TGTGCCAGCAGCTTATCGACAGGGTTCACAGATACGCAGTATTTT
v_gene: TRBV2; abundance: many; j_gene: TRBJ2-4; d_gene: .; CDR3aa: CASGLAKNIQYF; CDR3nt: TGTGCCAGCGGTTTAGCCAAAAACATTCAGTACTTC